This T cell receptor (beta chain) originates from a study of breast tumors, draining lymph nodes, adjacent tissues. Breast cancer patients provided tissue from their axillary draining lymph nodes. Ten or more counts support this clonotype. Its specificity is unknown. Study-level points and caveats: Most tumor T cells seemingly derive from lymph node, then expand in tumor. Tumor repertoires ranked between lymph nodes and nontumor tissue in diversity, with V and J gene preferences.

TCRdb re-analysed the multiplex PCR reads in MiXCR, keeping a single row per CDR3 protein. Of nearly 110,000 distinct CDR3 sequences in the sample, less than 40% were seen once. J gave up 5 bases and V 4 bases, and 4 bases lay outside the gene matches. Per the germline V gene, CDR1 is MNHEY and CDR2 is SVGAGI. The CDR3 loop spans 13 amino acids. The sequenced sample was axillary lymph node tissue. The receptor comes from a female donor with breast cancer. Some clones in this sample may be carry-over from other donors' samples. J is TRBJ2-5 and V is TRBV6-5; TRBD1 agrees at 7 bases. CDR3 region: CASSFEGGETQYF. The CDR3 DNA sequence: TGTGCCAGCAGTTTCGAAGGGGGCGAGACCCAGTACTTC.